A single sample gave rise to the 2 T cell receptor beta chains below, sequenced in a study of T cell clonality in common variable immunodeficiency. Notes on the study in general: Common variable immunodeficiency TCR beta sequences reportedly had fewer deletions and N-nucleotide insertions.

Produced via immunoSEQ multiplex PCR; TCRdb's table is partial and in-frame only. The sample contains about 34,000 clones, none of them singletons. Their cognate antigens are unknown. Sequenced material: peripheral blood mononuclear cells. Receptors originate from a human donor with common variable immunodeficiency.

Remarks on this clone: The read falls 3 residues short of the CDR3 end, and the missing part is taken from the germline J gene. V gene TRBV7-9 combines with J gene TRBJ1-3; the D is unclear. The V end was cut by 4 bases, the J end by 0 bases, with 10 bases between. CDR3 length: 15 amino acids. The germline V gene has CDR1 SEHNR and CDR2 FQNEAQ (reference sequence). CDR3 sequence: CASSSQGPSGNTIYF. Partial CDR3 DNA: TGTGCCAGCAGCTCCCAAGGTCCCTCTGGAAACACC.

This clone was seen ten or more times. The CDR3 is cut off 3 residues early in the read; its end comes from the germline J gene. The V gene is TRBV14, the J gene TRBJ2-7; 8 bases fit TRBD1. The CDR3 contains 14 residues. Germline values: CDR1 SGHDN, CDR2 FVKESK. V lost 4 bases, J lost 4 bases, and 6 bases stayed unmatched. The CDR3 protein is CASSRWTGRYEQYF. Partial CDR3 DNA: TGTGCCAGCAGCCGGTGGACAGGGCGTTACGAG.